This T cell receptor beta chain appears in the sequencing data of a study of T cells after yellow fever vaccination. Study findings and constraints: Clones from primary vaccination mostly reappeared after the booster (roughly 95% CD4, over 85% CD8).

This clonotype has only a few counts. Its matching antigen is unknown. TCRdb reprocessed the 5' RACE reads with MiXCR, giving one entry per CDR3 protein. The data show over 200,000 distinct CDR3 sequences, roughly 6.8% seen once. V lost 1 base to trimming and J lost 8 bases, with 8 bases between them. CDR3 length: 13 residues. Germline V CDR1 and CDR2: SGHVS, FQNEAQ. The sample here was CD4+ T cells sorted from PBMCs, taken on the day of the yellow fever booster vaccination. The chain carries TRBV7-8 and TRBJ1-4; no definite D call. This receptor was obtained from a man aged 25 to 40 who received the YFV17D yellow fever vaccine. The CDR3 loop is CASSLGLWEKLFF. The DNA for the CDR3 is TGTGCCAGCAGCTTAGGTCTTTGGGAAAAACTGTTTTTT. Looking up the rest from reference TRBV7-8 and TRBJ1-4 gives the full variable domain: GAGVSQSPRYKVAKRGQDVALRCDPISGHVSLFWYQQALGQGPEFLTYFQNEAQLDKSGLPSDRFFAERPEGSVSTLKIQRTQQEDSAVYLCASSLGLWEKLFFGSGTQLSVL.